The 13 T cell receptor beta chains below all came from one sample that was sequenced in a study of OX40 agonist ivuxolimab in advanced cancers. The protocol was immunoSEQ multiplex PCR, while the TCRdb copy is restricted to in-frame clones and leaves out a portion. The sample holds roughly 86,000 clones, approximately 86% seen once. Sample: CD4+ or CD8+ T cells sorted from blood, taken in a trial of the OX40 agonist ivuxolimab. The receptors originated from an adult with an advanced solid tumor such as melanoma, head and neck, liver or kidney cancer.

V gene TRBV10-3 combines with J gene TRBJ1-1; 8 positions match TRBD1. Germline assignment: CDR1 ENHRY and CDR2 SYGVKD. V lost 6 bases to trimming and J lost 6 bases; unmatched junction nucleotides: 12. The CDR3 runs to 15 residues. The CDR3: CAIRYTGGPNSEAFF. CDR3 DNA sequence: TGTGCCATCAGGTATACAGGGGGACCAAACTCTGAAGCTTTCTTT.

The chain is built from TRBV9 and TRBJ2-2; D not certain. The germline V gene encodes CDR1 SGDLS and CDR2 YYNGEE. Trimming took off 0 bases at V and 7 bases at J, with 10 bases between the two ends. The CDR3 covers 14 residues. The CDR3 reads CASSVASEIGELFF. In DNA form, the CDR3 reads TGTGCCAGCAGCGTAGCCTCGGAGATCGGGGAGCTGTTTTTT.

The CDR3 DNA sequence: TGTGCCAGCAGGCCCCCCGGGACAGGGAGCGGCATTCAGTACTTC. This sequence encodes CASRPPGTGSGIQYF. The chain is built from TRBV11-3 and TRBJ2-4, with 9 bases matching TRBD1. The CDR3 sequence is 15 residues long. Unmatched junction bases numbered 12, after V lost 6 bases and J lost 9 bases. Germline CDR1 and CDR2: SGHNT and YENEEA. Variable domain in full (rest from reference TRBV11-3 and TRBJ2-4): EAGVVQSPRYKIIEKKQPVAFWCNPISGHNTLYWYLQNLGQGPELLIRYENEEAVDDSQLPKDRFSAERLKGVDSTLKIQPAELGDSAVYLCASRPPGTGSGIQYFGAGTRLSVL.

The V gene is TRBV6-5, the J gene TRBJ1-1; possible D gene TRBD1, 6 bases. CDR3 length: 14 amino acids. Germline V gene sequence: CDR1 MNHEY, CDR2 SVGAGI. V lost 5 bases and J lost 0, with 10 bases in between. In DNA form, the CDR3 reads TGTGCCAGCAGTCCTGGGACACTGAACACTGAAGCTTTCTTT. This translates into CASSPGTLNTEAFF.

This chain uses TRBV5-6 with TRBJ2-3; D is unresolved. CDR3 size: 13 residues. Trimming took off 4 bases at V and 2 bases at J, with 8 bases between the two ends. Germline V gene sequence: CDR1 SGHDT, CDR2 YYEEEE. CDR3 nucleotide sequence: TGTGCCAGCAGCCTGACACCCACAGATACGCAGTATTTT. Translating gives CASSLTPTDTQYF.

The DNA for the CDR3 is TGTGCCAGCAGCCTTCAGCCGAGCGCTGGAAACACCATATATTTT. Protein product: CASSLQPSAGNTIYF. This chain links TRBV4-2 with TRBJ1-3; D call uncertain. Germline V lookup: CDR1 LGHNA, CDR2 YNFKEQ. The CDR3 length is 15 residues. The V end was cut by 4 bases, the J end by 2 bases, with 12 bases between.

The J gene is TRBJ2-3, the V gene TRBV18, with D uncertain. This CDR3 is 15 amino acids long. V was clipped by 3 bases and J by 2 bases, with 12 bases between them. The V gene's germline CDR1 is KGHSH and CDR2 LQKENI. The CDR3 loop is CASSPIARVTDTQYF. Written as DNA, the CDR3 is TGTGCCAGCTCACCGATCGCCCGAGTCACAGATACGCAGTATTTT.

This clone was detected a few times. V is TRBV6-1 and J is TRBJ1-2; 10 bases match TRBD1. This CDR3 comprises 13 residues. CDR1 and CDR2 (germline): MNHNS, SASEGT. Trimming cost V 6 bases and J 7 bases; bases outside gene matches: 5. In nucleotides, the CDR3 is TGTGCCAGCAGCGCCGACAGGGGGCTTGGCTACACCTTC. It translates to CASSADRGLGYTF.

This rearrangement joins TRBV7-8 to TRBJ2-7, with D hard to call. The CDR3 sequence is 12 residues long. The germline V and J ends were trimmed by 6 bases and 4 bases, with 10 bases remaining between them. CDR1 and CDR2 from the germline V gene are SGHVS and FQNEAQ. DNA for the CDR3: TGTGCCAGCAGTGACGCCGGGTACGAGCAGTACTTC. Translation: CASSDAGYEQYF.

V is TRBV28 and J is TRBJ2-2; maybe TRBD2 (7 bases). Per the germline V gene, CDR1 is MDHEN and CDR2 is SYDVKM. V shed 7 bases and J shed 7 bases, with 16 bases lying between them. This CDR3 is 14 amino acids long. The CDR3 sequence: CASTRGGGGGELFF. The CDR3 coding sequence is TGTGCCAGCACCCGAGGGGGGGGCGGCGGGGAGCTGTTTTTT.

The chain uses TRBV11-3 and TRBJ2-3, with TRBD1 as a possible D gene (6 bases). The CDR3 has 15 residues. V was trimmed by 5 bases and J by 4 bases, leaving 16 bases between them. The germline V gene has CDR1 SGHNT and CDR2 YENEEA. The CDR3 loop reads CASSHSSGESDTQYF. The CDR3 coding sequence is TGTGCCAGCAGCCATAGTTCAGGGGAATCAGATACGCAGTATTTT. Filled out from reference TRBV11-3 and TRBJ2-3, the complete variable domain reads EAGVVQSPRYKIIEKKQPVAFWCNPISGHNTLYWYLQNLGQGPELLIRYENEEAVDDSQLPKDRFSAERLKGVDSTLKIQPAELGDSAVYLCASSHSSGESDTQYFGPGTRLTVL.

J is TRBJ2-3 and V is TRBV19, with TRBD2 identical over 11 bases. Unmatched junction bases numbered 4, after V lost 6 bases and J lost 2 bases. The CDR3 is 15 amino acids. CDR1 and CDR2 from the germline V gene are LNHDA and SQIVND (reference sequence). The chain's CDR3 is CASSVAGGLTDTQYF. The CDR3 nucleotides are TGTGCCAGTAGCGTAGCGGGGGGGCTCACAGATACGCAGTATTTT.

The chain has TRBV28 and TRBJ1-3, with TRBD1 as a possible D gene (6 bases). The V gene's germline CDR1 is MDHEN and CDR2 SYDVKM. The CDR3 covers 18 residues. Deletions cut 5 bases from V and 0 bases from J, with 20 bases between. The CDR3 sequence: CASSSQRSDRVSGNTIYF. For the CDR3, the DNA is TGTGCCAGCAGTAGCCAGCGATCGGACAGAGTCTCTGGAAACACCATATATTTT.